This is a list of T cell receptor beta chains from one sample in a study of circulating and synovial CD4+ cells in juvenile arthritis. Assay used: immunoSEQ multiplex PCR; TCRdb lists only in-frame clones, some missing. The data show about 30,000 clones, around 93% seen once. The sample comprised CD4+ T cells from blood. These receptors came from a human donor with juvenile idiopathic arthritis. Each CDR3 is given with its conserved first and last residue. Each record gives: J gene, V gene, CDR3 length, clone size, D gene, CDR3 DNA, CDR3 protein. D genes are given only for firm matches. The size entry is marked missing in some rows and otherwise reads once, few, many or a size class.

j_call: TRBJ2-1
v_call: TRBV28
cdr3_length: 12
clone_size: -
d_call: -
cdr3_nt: TGTGCCAGCAGTTTAAGGGGTAATGAGCAGTTCTTC
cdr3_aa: CASSLRGNEQFF

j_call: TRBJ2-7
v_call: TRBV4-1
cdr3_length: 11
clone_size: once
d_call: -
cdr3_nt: TGCGCCAGCAGCCAAGGTCGTGAGCAGTACTTC
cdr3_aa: CASSQGREQYF

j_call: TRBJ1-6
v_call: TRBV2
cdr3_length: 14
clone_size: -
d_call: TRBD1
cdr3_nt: TGTGCCAGCAGTTCGGGACAGCTCAATTCACCCCTCCACTTT
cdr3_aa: CASSSGQLNSPLHF

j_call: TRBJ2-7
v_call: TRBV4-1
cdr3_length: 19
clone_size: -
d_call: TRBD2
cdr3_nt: TGCGCCAGCAGCCAAGAACCAAACACCTTCAGCGGGACTCCCTACGAGCAGTACTTC
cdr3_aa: CASSQEPNTFSGTPYEQYF

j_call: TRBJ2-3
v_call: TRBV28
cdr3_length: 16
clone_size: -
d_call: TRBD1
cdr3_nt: TGTGCCAGCCGTACTGTATGGACAGGGCGCCTGGATACGCAGTATTTT
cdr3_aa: CASRTVWTGRLDTQYF

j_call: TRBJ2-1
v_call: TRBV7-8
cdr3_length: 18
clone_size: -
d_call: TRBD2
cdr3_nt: TGTGCCAGCAGCTTGGGACTTGGGACTAGTTCGGTTAAGCGTGAGCAGTTCTTC
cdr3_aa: CASSLGLGTSSVKREQFF

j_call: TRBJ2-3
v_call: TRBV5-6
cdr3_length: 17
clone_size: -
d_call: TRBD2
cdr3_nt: TGTGCCAGCAGCTTACCGAGCGGGAGGGCCGAGGGCGGTACGCAGTATTTT
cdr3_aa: CASSLPSGRAEGGTQYF

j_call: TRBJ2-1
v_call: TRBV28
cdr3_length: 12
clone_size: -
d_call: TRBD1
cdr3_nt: TGTGCCAGCAGTGGGACAGTCAATGAGCAGTTCTTC
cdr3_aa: CASSGTVNEQFF

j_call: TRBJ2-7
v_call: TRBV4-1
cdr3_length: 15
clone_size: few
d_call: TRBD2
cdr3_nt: TGCGCCAGCAGCGTTAGCGGGAGGGCCTTCTACGAGCAGTACTTC
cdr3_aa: CASSVSGRAFYEQYF

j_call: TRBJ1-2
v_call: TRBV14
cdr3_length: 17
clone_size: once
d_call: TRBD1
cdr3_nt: TGTGCCAGCAGCCTAAGACGGCCAGGGGGCCTTAACTATGGCTACACCTTC
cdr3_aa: CASSLRRPGGLNYGYTF

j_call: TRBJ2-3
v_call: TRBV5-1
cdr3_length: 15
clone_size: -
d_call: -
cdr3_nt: TGCGCCAGCAGCTTGCGCGGGCTATTCACAGATACGCAGTATTTT
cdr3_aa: CASSLRGLFTDTQYF

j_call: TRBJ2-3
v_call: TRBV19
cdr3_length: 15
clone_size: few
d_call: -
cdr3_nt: TGTGCCAGTAGTATAGGCTCTCCGGGCACAGATACGCAGTATTTT
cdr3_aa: CASSIGSPGTDTQYF

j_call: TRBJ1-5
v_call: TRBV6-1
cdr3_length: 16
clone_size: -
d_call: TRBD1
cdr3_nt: TGTGCCAGCAGTGAGGCATGGGCAGGGGGAGTTCAGCCCCAGCATTTT
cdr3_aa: CASSEAWAGGVQPQHF

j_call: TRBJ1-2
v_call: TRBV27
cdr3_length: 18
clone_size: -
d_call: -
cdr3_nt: TGTGCCAGCAGTTTAAGGGGGACACTTACTTATAGGGCCAATGGCTACACCTTC
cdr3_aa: CASSLRGTLTYRANGYTF

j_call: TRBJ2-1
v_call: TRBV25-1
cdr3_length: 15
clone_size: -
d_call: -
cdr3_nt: TGTGCCAGCAGTGGCGCAGGGTTGGGAAGGAATGAGCAGTTCTTC
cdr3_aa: CASSGAGLGRNEQFF

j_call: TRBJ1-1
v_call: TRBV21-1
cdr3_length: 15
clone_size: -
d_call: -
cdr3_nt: TGTGCCAGCAGTCCCACAGGGGAGGAAAACACTGAAGCTTTCTTT
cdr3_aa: CASSPTGEENTEAFF

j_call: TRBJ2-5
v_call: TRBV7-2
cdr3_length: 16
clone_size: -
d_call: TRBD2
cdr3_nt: TGTGCCAGCAGACCAACTAGCGGGACGTACCAGGAGACCCAGTACTTC
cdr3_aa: CASRPTSGTYQETQYF

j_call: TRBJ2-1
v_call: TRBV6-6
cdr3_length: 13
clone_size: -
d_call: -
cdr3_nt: TGTGCCAGCACCGTATCCGGAGAGGGTGAGCAGTTCTTC
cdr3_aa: CASTVSGEGEQFF

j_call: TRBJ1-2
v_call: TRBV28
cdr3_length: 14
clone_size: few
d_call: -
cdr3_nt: TGTGCCAGCAGCCCCGGTGGGTCGGGGTATGGCTACACCTTC
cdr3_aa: CASSPGGSGYGYTF

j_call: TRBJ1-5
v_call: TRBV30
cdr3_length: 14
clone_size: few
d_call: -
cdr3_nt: TGTGCCTGGAGTCAAGGGGGATTTAATCAGCCCCAGCATTTT
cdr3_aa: CAWSQGGFNQPQHF

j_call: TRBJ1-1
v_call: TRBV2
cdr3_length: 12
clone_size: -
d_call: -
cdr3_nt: TGTGCCAGCAGCGGACCAGCAGGGATTACTTTCTTT
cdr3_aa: CASSGPAGITFF

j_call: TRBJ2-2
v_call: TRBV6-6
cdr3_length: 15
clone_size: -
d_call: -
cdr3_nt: TGTGCCAGCAGTTCCGAAACTCAGAACACCGGGGAGCTGTTTTTT
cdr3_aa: CASSSETQNTGELFF

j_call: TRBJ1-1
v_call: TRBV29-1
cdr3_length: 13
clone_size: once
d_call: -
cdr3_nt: TGCAGCGTTGAATCGGGGGGAGGGACTGAAGCTTTCTTT
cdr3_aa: CSVESGGGTEAFF

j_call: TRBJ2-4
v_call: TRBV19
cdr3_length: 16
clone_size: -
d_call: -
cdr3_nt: TGTGCCAGTAGTACCCCTTTAGCGTTAGCCAAAAACATTCAGTACTTC
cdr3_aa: CASSTPLALAKNIQYF

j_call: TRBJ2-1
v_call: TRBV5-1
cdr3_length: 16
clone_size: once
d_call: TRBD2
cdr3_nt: TGCGCCACCGGGACTAGCGGGAGAGATACCTACAATGAGCAGTTCTTC
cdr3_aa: CATGTSGRDTYNEQFF

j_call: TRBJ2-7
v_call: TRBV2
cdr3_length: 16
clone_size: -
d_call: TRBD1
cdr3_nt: TGTGCCAGCAGTGCAATTGGGACAGGGGCAACCTACGAGCAGTACTTC
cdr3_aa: CASSAIGTGATYEQYF

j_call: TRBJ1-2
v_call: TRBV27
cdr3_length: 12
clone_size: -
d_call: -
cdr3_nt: TGTGCCAGCGGGCAGGGGTTCTCTGGCTACACCTTC
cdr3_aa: CASGQGFSGYTF

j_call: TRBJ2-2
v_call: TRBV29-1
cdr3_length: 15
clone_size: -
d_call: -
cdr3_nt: TGCAGCGTCGGAGGTCTCCGGGAGAGGACCGGGGAGCTGTTTTTT
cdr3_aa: CSVGGLRERTGELFF

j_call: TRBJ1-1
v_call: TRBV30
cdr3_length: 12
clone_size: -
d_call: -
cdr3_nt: TGTGCCTGGAGTCTAGGGGTCCGTCGAGCTTTCTTT
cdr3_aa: CAWSLGVRRAFF

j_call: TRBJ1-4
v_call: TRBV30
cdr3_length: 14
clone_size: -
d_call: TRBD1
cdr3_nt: TGTGCCTGGTTAAAACAGGGGGCGTCAGAAAAACTGTTTTTT
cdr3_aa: CAWLKQGASEKLFF

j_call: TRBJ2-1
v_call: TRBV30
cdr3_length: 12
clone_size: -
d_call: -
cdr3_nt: TGTGCCTGGATTGGGGGGGCACGGGAGCAGTTCTTC
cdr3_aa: CAWIGGAREQFF

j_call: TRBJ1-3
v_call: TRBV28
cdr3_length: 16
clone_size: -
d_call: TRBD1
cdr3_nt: TGTGCCAGCAGTTTGACAGGGGGCGGCTCTGGAAACACCATATATTTT
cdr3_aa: CASSLTGGGSGNTIYF

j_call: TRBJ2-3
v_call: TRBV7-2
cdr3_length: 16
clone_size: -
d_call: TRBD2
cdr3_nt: TGTGCCAGCAGCCCGAGACTAGCGGGACCGGGAGATACGCAGTATTTT
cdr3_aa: CASSPRLAGPGDTQYF

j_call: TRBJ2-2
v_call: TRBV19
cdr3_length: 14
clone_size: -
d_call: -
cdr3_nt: TGTGCCAGTACGGAGGGGGCGCTTGTCGGGGAGCTGTTTTTT
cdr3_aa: CASTEGALVGELFF

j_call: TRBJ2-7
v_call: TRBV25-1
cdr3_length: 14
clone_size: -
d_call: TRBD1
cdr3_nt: TGTGCCAGCAGACCGACAGGGGCCCTTTCCGAGCAGTACTTC
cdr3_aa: CASRPTGALSEQYF

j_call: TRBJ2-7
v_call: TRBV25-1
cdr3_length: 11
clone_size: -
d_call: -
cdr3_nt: TGTGCCAGCAGTGACCCTCTGTCGCAGTACTTC
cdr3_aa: CASSDPLSQYF

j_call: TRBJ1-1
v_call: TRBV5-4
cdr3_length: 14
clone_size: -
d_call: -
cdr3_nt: TGTGCCAGCAGCCTTAGTACAGGGAACACTGAAGCTTTCTTT
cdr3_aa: CASSLSTGNTEAFF

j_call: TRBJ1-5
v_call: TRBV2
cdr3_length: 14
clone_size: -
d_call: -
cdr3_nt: TGTGCCAGCACCCTCGGGATTAGCAATCAGCCCCAGCATTTT
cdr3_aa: CASTLGISNQPQHF

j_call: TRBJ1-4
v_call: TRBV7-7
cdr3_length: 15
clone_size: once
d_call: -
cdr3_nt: TGTGCTAGCAGCTTAGTGTGGGGGCGCAACGAAAAACTGTTTTTT
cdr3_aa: CASSLVWGRNEKLFF

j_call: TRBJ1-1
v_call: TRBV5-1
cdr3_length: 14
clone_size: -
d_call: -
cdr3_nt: TGCGCCAGCAGCCCGGAGGGACCGCAGAATGAAGCTTTCTTT
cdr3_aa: CASSPEGPQNEAFF

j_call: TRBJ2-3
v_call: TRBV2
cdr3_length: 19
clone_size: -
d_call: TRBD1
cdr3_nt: TGTGCCAGCAGTCGCATGACCTTTTACAGGGGGTCGGGCACAGATACGCAGTATTTT
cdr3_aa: CASSRMTFYRGSGTDTQYF

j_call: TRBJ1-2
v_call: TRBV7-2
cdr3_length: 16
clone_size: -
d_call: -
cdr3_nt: TGTGCCAGCAGCTTACGTTGGGGGCAGGGTCTGGCTGGCTACACCTTC
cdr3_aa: CASSLRWGQGLAGYTF